The 25 T cell receptor beta chains below all came from one sample that was sequenced in a study of response to subunit inactivated influenza vaccine. TCRdb reprocessed the RT-PCR reads via MiXCR and lists one record per CDR3 protein. The profile shows about 180,000 distinct CDR3 sequences, about a tenth of them singletons. The sample in question was non-naive T cells sorted from PBMCs, obtained on the day of vaccination. The source is a man aged 50 to 60 who received an inactivated influenza vaccine.

This clonotype was picked up many times. The gene calls are TRBV7-9 and TRBJ1-1; unclear D gene. CDR3 length: 13 amino acids. V lost 10 bases and J lost 6, with 18 bases in between. CDR1 and CDR2 from the germline V gene are SEHNR and FQNEAQ (reference sequence). The CDR3 spells CATRDLINAEAFF. CDR3 in DNA: TGTGCCACACGCGACCTAATTAACGCTGAAGCTTTCTTT.

The chain has TRBV27 and TRBJ2-1; TRBD1 or TRBD2 may be the D gene (6 bases each). Trimming removed 4 bases from V and 3 bases from J, with 22 bases in between. Germline CDR1 reads MNHEY; CDR2 reads SMNVEV (reference sequence). The CDR3 consists of 18 residues. CDR3 nucleotides: TGTGCCAGCAGTTGGTTATCTGGGGGGCAGGGCCTCTACAATGAGCAGTTCTTC. It translates to CASSWLSGGQGLYNEQFF.

This clonotype was observed at least ten times. This chain uses TRBV28 with TRBJ2-4; 8 nucleotides line up with TRBD2. The length of the CDR3 is 18 residues. Germline lookup yields CDR1 MDHEN and CDR2 SYDVKM. V shed 4 bases and J 0 bases; nucleotides not matched to a gene: 11. The chain's CDR3 is CASSYLAGPALAKNIQYF. DNA for the CDR3: TGTGCCAGCAGTTATCTAGCGGGTCCAGCCCTAGCCAAAAACATTCAGTACTTC.

The rearrangement joins TRBV2 to TRBJ2-3; D perhaps matches TRBD2 (6 bases). This CDR3 is built from 12 residues. The germline gives CDR1 SNHLY, CDR2 FYNNEI. V was cut by 8 bases and J by 9 bases, with 15 bases left in between. The chain's CDR3 is CASGMGDWTQYF. The CDR3 region has the DNA TGTGCCAGCGGGATGGGGGACTGGACGCAGTATTTT.

Many counts were recorded for this clonotype. This sequence joins TRBV12-3 or TRBV12-4 and TRBJ1-2, with D perhaps TRBD1 (6 bases). This CDR3 region has 14 residues. Trimming cost V 6 bases and J 2 bases, with 13 bases left between them. This CDR3 is CASRADRQNYGYTF. DNA of the CDR3: TGTGCCAGCAGAGCCGACAGGCAAAACTATGGCTACACCTTC.

The gene calls are TRBV28 and TRBJ1-5; D remains unclear. The CDR3 runs to 11 residues. Germline CDR1 reads MDHEN; CDR2 reads SYDVKM. V was pared by 3 bases and J by 11 bases, with 8 bases between. The CDR3 protein is CASSLARAQHF. CDR3 DNA sequence: TGTGCCAGCAGTTTGGCTCGGGCCCAGCATTTT.

CDR3 nucleotides: TGTGCCAGCAGCGTTGGACTAGCGGGAGGCTACGAGCAGTACTTC. Translation gives CASSVGLAGGYEQYF. This chain connects TRBV7-2 to TRBJ2-7, with TRBD2 matching over 14 bases. Germline assignment: CDR1 SGHTA and CDR2 FQGNSA. The CDR3 runs to 15 residues. The J segment lost 3 bases and the V segment lost 5 bases, leaving 3 bases of the junction unmatched.

The V call is TRBV5-1, the J call TRBJ1-5, with 7 bases matching TRBD1. CDR1 SGHRS and CDR2 YFSETQ come from the germline V gene. Trimming at V came to 5 bases and at J to 1 base, leaving 9 bases not matched to a gene. The CDR3 is 16 residues long. The CDR3 DNA reads as TGCGCCAGCAGTTGGGGACCGGGACAGAGCAATCAGCCCCAGCATTTT. This translates into CASSWGPGQSNQPQHF.

This clonotype was seen repeatedly, ten times or more. The genes are TRBV3-1 and TRBJ2-1, with TRBD1 matching over 7 bases. Germline-derived CDR1 and CDR2 are LGHDT and YNNKEL (reference sequence). With 2 bases clipped from V and 9 bases from J, the junction kept 7 bases outside the gene matches. The CDR3 is made up of 14 amino acids. DNA of the CDR3: TGTGCCAGCAGCCAATTCAACAGGGGAGCTGAGCAGTTCTTC. Protein sequence: CASSQFNRGAEQFF.

In this sample, this clonotype turned up a few times. The chain is built from TRBV15 and TRBJ2-7; a possible D gene is TRBD2 (5 bases). The V end lost 4 bases, the J end lost 7 bases, and 23 bases lay between the germline ends. The CDR3 covers 16 residues. Germline V lookup: CDR1 LNHNV, CDR2 YYDKDF (reference sequence). The CDR3 loop reads CATSIFAGSSRGEQYF. CDR3 in DNA: TGTGCCACCAGCATATTTGCGGGCTCTTCTCGAGGTGAGCAGTACTTC. The complete variable domain, with remaining parts taken from reference TRBV15 and TRBJ2-7, reads DAMVIQNPRYQVTQFGKPVTLSCSQTLNHNVMYWYQQKSSQAPKLLFHYYDKDFNNEADTPDNFQSRRPNTSFCFLDIRSPGLGDTAMYLCATSIFAGSSRGEQYFGPGTRLTVT.

The chain is built from TRBV6-2 or TRBV6-3 and TRBJ1-3; D gene unclear. V dropped 7 bases and J dropped 2 bases, with 9 bases sitting between them. Germline values: CDR1 MNHEY, CDR2 SVGEGT. There are 13 residues in the CDR3. CDR3 sequence reads: CASTATAGNTIYF. The CDR3 coding sequence is TGTGCCAGCACCGCTACAGCTGGAAACACCATATATTTT.

The chain is built from TRBV11-2 and TRBJ1-2; the D is unclear. Trimming shortened V by 4 bases and J by 5 bases, and 14 bases separated the two germline ends. From germline, CDR1 is SGHAT and CDR2 FQNNGV. This CDR3 has 14 residues. CDR3 sequence (DNA): TGTGCCAGCAGCTCCGGCGGGGAAGGGTATGGCTACACCTTC. Protein product: CASSSGGEGYGYTF.

The chain carries TRBV20-1 and TRBJ2-3; 9 bases line up with TRBD2. The CDR3 is made up of 15 amino acids. Germline V gene lookup returns CDR1 DFQATT and CDR2 SNEGSKA (reference sequence). J was trimmed by 2 bases and V by 2 bases; bases with no gene match: 5. CDR3 sequence: CSARSASGITDTQYF. The CDR3 nucleotides are TGCAGTGCTAGATCCGCTAGCGGGATCACAGATACGCAGTATTTT.

This chain joins TRBV4-1 and TRBJ2-5; 9 bases agree with TRBD2. With 1 base clipped from V and 5 bases from J, the junction kept 5 bases outside the gene matches. The CDR3 contains 15 residues. The germline CDR1 and CDR2 sequences are MGHRA and YSYEKL. The CDR3 reads CASSQVTSGGETQYF. The CDR3 coding sequence is TGCGCCAGCAGCCAAGTAACAAGCGGGGGGGAGACCCAGTACTTC.

This clonotype was found a few times. The chain couples TRBV4-1 to TRBJ2-7, with D unresolved. With 0 bases removed from V and 3 bases from J, the gap between germline ends came to 12 bases. CDR1 is MGHRA and CDR2 is YSYEKL in the germline V gene. The CDR3 sequence is 15 residues long. CDR3 nucleotide sequence: TGCGCCAGCAGCCAAGATGACTCGCAGCTCTACGAGCAGTACTTC. It translates to CASSQDDSQLYEQYF.

This clonotype showed up just a few times. The chain carries TRBV2 and TRBJ2-1; 8 bases match TRBD2. CDR1 SNHLY and CDR2 FYNNEI come from the germline V gene. The CDR3 spans 15 residues. J was trimmed by 2 bases and V by 5 bases; bases with no gene match: 5. CDR3 coding DNA: TGTGCCAGCAGTTACGGGAGGGCCGCCTACAATGAGCAGTTCTTC. It translates to CASSYGRAAYNEQFF.

The chain links TRBV27 to TRBJ2-7; a possible D gene is TRBD1 (6 bases). Per germline, CDR1 MNHEY and CDR2 SMNVEV (reference sequence). V gave up 3 bases and J gave up 4 bases, with 13 bases separating them. The CDR3 is 14 amino acids. CDR3 loop: CASSFGTGRYEQYF. CDR3 nucleotides: TGTGCCAGCAGTTTTGGAACAGGGAGATACGAGCAGTACTTC.

The sample holds a few counts of this clonotype. V gene TRBV5-1 combines with J gene TRBJ1-1, with TRBD1 identical over 7 bases. Germline V gene sequence: CDR1 SGHRS, CDR2 YFSETQ. The trim removed 3 bases at V and 4 bases at J, leaving 15 bases unmatched. The CDR3 covers 17 residues. The CDR3 region has the DNA TGCGCCAGCAGCTCCGGGACAGTAAGGACAATGGTCACTGAAGCTTTCTTT. As protein: CASSSGTVRTMVTEAFF. Supplemented by reference TRBV5-1 and TRBJ1-1, the full variable domain reads KAGVTQTPRYLIKTRGQQVTLSCSPISGHRSVSWYQQTPGQGLQFLFEYFSETQRNKGNFPGRFSGRQFSNSRSEMNVSTLELGDSALYLCASSSGTVRTMVTEAFFGQGTRLTVV.

This clonotype has just a few counts. The chain carries TRBV3-1 and TRBJ2-2; 10 bases are a match to TRBD2. The CDR3 is made up of 15 amino acids. J gave up 7 bases and V 3 bases, and 5 bases lay outside the gene matches. Germline assignment: CDR1 LGHDT and CDR2 YNNKEL (reference sequence). The CDR3: CASSQRLAGVGELFF. CDR3 bases: TGTGCCAGCAGCCAGCGCCTAGCGGGAGTCGGGGAGCTGTTTTTT.

The chain uses TRBV14 and TRBJ2-2; D is unclear. Germline CDR1 SGHDN, CDR2 FVKESK. V was cut by 4 bases and J by 2 bases, with 11 bases left in between. CDR3 length: 15 residues. The CDR3 spells CASSRYQGNTGELFF. In DNA, the CDR3 is TGTGCCAGCAGCCGATACCAAGGAAACACCGGGGAGCTGTTTTTT.

The table lists this clonotype with many counts. V is TRBV20-1 and J is TRBJ2-5; 12 positions match TRBD2. Germline trimming cut 4 bases from V and 4 bases from J; bases unmatched to any gene: 7. The CDR3 runs 15 residues. Germline V gives CDR1 DFQATT, CDR2 SNEGSKA (reference sequence). CDR3 protein: CSATSTSGSLETQYF. Written as DNA, the CDR3 is TGCAGTGCTACCTCGACTAGCGGGAGCCTAGAGACCCAGTACTTC.

Ten or more counts support this clonotype. This chain uses TRBV15 with TRBJ2-7; no definite D call. The V gene's germline CDR1 is LNHNV and CDR2 YYDKDF (reference sequence). The CDR3 has 13 residues. V was trimmed by 4 bases and J by 0 bases, leaving 7 bases between them. This chain's CDR3 is CATSTDISYEQYF. The CDR3 coding sequence is TGTGCCACCAGCACCGACATCTCCTACGAGCAGTACTTC.

The rearrangement uses TRBV20-1 and TRBJ2-1; D is undetermined. The germline V and J ends were trimmed by 0 bases and 0 bases, with 15 bases remaining between them. CDR1 and CDR2 from the germline V gene are DFQATT and SNEGSKA (reference sequence). This CDR3 region has 17 residues. As DNA, the CDR3 is TGCAGTGCTAGAGATCTCTTACCCGGAAGCTCCTACAATGAGCAGTTCTTC. This encodes CSARDLLPGSSYNEQFF.

The chain links TRBV7-8 to TRBJ1-6; weak D call: TRBD1 (6 bases). V lost 0 bases, J lost 14 bases, and 20 bases lay in between. The germline V gene has CDR1 SGHVS and CDR2 FQNEAQ. This CDR3 has 16 amino acids. CDR3 bases: TGTGCCAGCAGCTTAGCTTATTGGCAGGGTGAGGGGGCCCTCCACTTT. This translates into CASSLAYWQGEGALHF.

This clonotype was seen many times. The chain joins TRBV4-3 to TRBJ2-3; 9 nucleotides match TRBD2. V trimming: 2 bases; J trimming: 1 base; junction bases outside the gene matches: 7. This CDR3 is built from 17 residues. Germline V gene sequence: CDR1 LGHNA, CDR2 YSLEER. The CDR3 DNA reads TGCGCCAGCAGCCAAAGGACAGCGGGAGGTCGCACAGATACGCAGTATTTT. It encodes CASSQRTAGGRTDTQYF.